These T cell receptor beta chains were read from a single sample in a study of human T cells and chemical hapten exposure. TCRdb re-derived calls from the RACE reads in MiXCR, one entry per CDR3 protein. The profile shows about 140,000 distinct CDR3 sequences, approximately 10% of them singletons. The sequences come from whole blood, collected in connection with sensitization to the hapten diphenylcyclopropenone (DPC). All receptors derive from a woman between 50 and 59 years old with alopecia areata. Some clones in this sample may be carry-over from other donors' samples. The CDR3 runs from the conserved cysteine through the conserved F or W. A D gene is named only where the DNA matches it firmly. Clone size appears in some rows only: once, few, many, or a class for an expanded clone.

TRBV20-1,TRBJ2-1,-,-,CSAKGRVNEQFF,TGCAGTGCGAAGGGACGTGTCAATGAGCAGTTCTTC
TRBV3-1,TRBJ1-1,-,-,CASSQDPIRGAFF,TGTGCCAGCAGCCAAGACCCAATCCGGGGCGCTTTCTTT
TRBV19,TRBJ1-5,-,few,CASSKRSSNQPQHF,TGTGCCAGTAGTAAGCGGAGCAGTAATCAGCCCCAGCATTTT
TRBV6-1,TRBJ2-3,-,few,CASSEQQADTQYF,TGTGCCAGCAGTGAACAGCAAGCAGATACGCAGTATTTT
TRBV2,TRBJ2-1,TRBD2,many,CASSESGRPDNEQFF,TGTGCCAGCAGTGAATCCGGGAGGCCCGACAATGAGCAGTTCTTC
TRBV7-8,TRBJ2-7,-,-,CASSLGGIGTYEQYF,TGTGCCAGCAGCTTAGGCGGGATCGGCACCTACGAGCAGTACTTC
TRBV7-2,TRBJ2-4,TRBD1,-,CASSLQTGQGNIQYF,TGTGCCAGCAGCTTACAGACGGGACAGGGGAACATTCAGTACTTC
TRBV27,TRBJ2-3,-,-,CASSLYSLDTQYF,TGTGCCAGCAGTTTATACAGCTTAGATACGCAGTATTTT
TRBV11-2,TRBJ2-1,-,-,CASEGEPYNEQFF,TGTGCCAGCGAGGGAGAGCCCTACAATGAGCAGTTCTTC
TRBV6-2/TRBV6-3,TRBJ2-1,-,many,CASSHGVGQFF,TGTGCCAGCAGTCACGGAGTGGGGCAGTTCTTC
TRBV20-1,TRBJ1-2,-,many,CSARDMGASSNYGYTF,TGCAGTGCTAGAGATATGGGTGCCAGTTCTAACTATGGCTACACCTTC
TRBV12-5,TRBJ2-5,-,-,CASGLIQQGAETQYF,TGTGCTAGTGGTTTGATTCAGCAGGGAGCAGAGACCCAGTACTTC
TRBV20-1,TRBJ2-3,TRBD2,few,CSASLPPGLAGGRDTQYF,TGCAGTGCTAGTCTACCTCCGGGACTAGCGGGAGGAAGGGATACGCAGTATTTT
TRBV7-2,TRBJ2-5,-,once,CASSLGAVGETQYF,TGTGCCAGCAGCTTAGGGGCCGTTGGGGAGACCCAGTACTTC
TRBV7-8,TRBJ2-4,-,-,CASSLGGTGLAKNIQYF,TGTGCCAGCAGCTTAGGAGGGACCGGGCTAGCCAAAAACATTCAGTACTTC
TRBV11-2,TRBJ1-2,-,many,CASSLDQGLDGYTF,TGTGCCAGCAGCTTAGATCAGGGGCTGGATGGCTACACCTTC
TRBV18,TRBJ2-3,-,few,CASSPLLQYKTDTQYF,TGTGCCAGCTCACCACTTTTGCAGTATAAGACAGATACGCAGTATTTT
TRBV6-2/TRBV6-3,TRBJ2-3,TRBD2,few,CASSSRRREVTQYF,TGTGCCAGCAGTTCCCGCCGCCGGGAGGTTACGCAGTATTTT
TRBV7-2,TRBJ1-1,-,few,CASSSMINTEAFF,TGTGCCAGCAGCTCTATGATCAACACTGAAGCTTTCTTT
TRBV20-1,TRBJ2-1,-,many,CSARLIVGSYNEQFF,TGCAGTGCTCGTCTTATAGTTGGGTCCTACAATGAGCAGTTCTTC
TRBV5-1,TRBJ2-5,TRBD2,few,CASSYLAGPQETQYF,TGCGCCAGCAGTTATCTAGCGGGGCCCCAAGAGACCCAGTACTTC
TRBV20-1,TRBJ2-1,TRBD2,few,CSAVRAGQFF,TGCAGTGCTGTTCGAGCGGGACAGTTCTTC
TRBV10-3,TRBJ2-3,-,many,CAIRAGAPERGADTQYF,TGTGCCATCAGAGCCGGGGCCCCAGAAAGGGGTGCAGATACGCAGTATTTT
TRBV3-1,TRBJ1-1,-,few,CASSPPGTYEAFF,TGTGCCAGCAGCCCCCCTGGGACCTACGAAGCTTTCTTT
TRBV2,TRBJ2-7,TRBD2,-,CASSFSIRTSGSYEQYF,TGTGCCAGCAGTTTTTCAATCCGGACTAGCGGGAGTTACGAGCAGTACTTC
TRBV19,TRBJ2-7,TRBD2,few,CASSISAGGFHEQYF,TGTGCCAGTAGCATTTCAGCGGGAGGTTTTCACGAGCAGTACTTC
TRBV5-1,TRBJ2-2,-,many,CASSPPTGELFF,TGCGCCAGCAGTCCCCCCACCGGGGAGCTGTTTTTT
TRBV18,TRBJ1-2,-,many,CASSAGWNYGYTF,TGTGCCAGCTCAGCAGGGTGGAACTATGGCTACACCTTC
TRBV9,TRBJ2-1,-,-,CASSVATSSYGEQFF,TGTGCCAGCAGCGTAGCAACTAGCAGCTACGGTGAGCAGTTCTTC
TRBV6-1,TRBJ2-2,TRBD1,few,CASRGQANTGELFF,TGTGCCAGCCGAGGACAGGCGAACACCGGGGAGCTGTTTTTT
TRBV28,TRBJ1-5,-,-,CASSGPRGEPQHF,TGTGCCAGCAGCGGTCCCCGTGGGGAGCCCCAGCATTTT